What follows describes a single T cell receptor (beta chain). These data are taken from a study of blood T cell repertoires in COVID-19. The CDR3 is 16 residues long. V was pared by 4 bases and J by 6 bases, with 7 bases of the junction left unmatched. Looked up from germline, CDR1 is SGHNT and CDR2 is YYREEE (reference sequence). Using immunoSEQ multiplex PCR, the repertoire was profiled, and TCRdb retains in-frame clones only, with some absent. This table has tens of thousands of clones, roughly 74% appearing once. The receptor comes from a human donor in a cohort sampled during active COVID-19. The sample consisted of peripheral blood. The V gene is TRBV5-4, the J gene TRBJ2-3; 14 bases fit TRBD2. The CDR3 DNA reads TGTGCCAGCAGCACCAGACTAGCGGGGGGGCCCGATACGCAGTATTTT. Residues: CASSTRLAGGPDTQYF.